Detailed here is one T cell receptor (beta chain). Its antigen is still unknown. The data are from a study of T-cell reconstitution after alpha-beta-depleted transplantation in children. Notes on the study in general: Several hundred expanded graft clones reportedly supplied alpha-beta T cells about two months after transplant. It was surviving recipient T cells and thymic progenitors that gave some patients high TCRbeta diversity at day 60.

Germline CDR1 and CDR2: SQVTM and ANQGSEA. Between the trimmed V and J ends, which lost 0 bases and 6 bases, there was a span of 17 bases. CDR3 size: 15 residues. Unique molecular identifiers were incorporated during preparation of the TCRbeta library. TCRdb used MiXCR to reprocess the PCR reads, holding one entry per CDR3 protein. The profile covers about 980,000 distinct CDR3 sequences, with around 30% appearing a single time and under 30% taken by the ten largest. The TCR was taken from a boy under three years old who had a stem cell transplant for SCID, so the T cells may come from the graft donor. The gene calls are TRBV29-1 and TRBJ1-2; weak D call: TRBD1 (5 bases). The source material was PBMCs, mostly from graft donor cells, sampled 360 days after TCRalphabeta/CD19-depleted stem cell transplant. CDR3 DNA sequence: TGCAGCGTTGAAGATCAAGGCCGGGGGATTAATGGCTACACCTTC. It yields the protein CSVEDQGRGINGYTF.